Listed below are T cell receptor beta chains from one sample, sequenced in a study of T cells in Graves' hyperthyroidism and ophthalmopathy. TCRdb used MiXCR to reprocess the multiplex PCR reads, holding one entry per CDR3 protein. The table records roughly 420,000 distinct CDR3 sequences, about 15% of them present only once. The sequencing input was blood. The receptors were sampled from a woman younger than 35 with Graves' hyperthyroidism. CDR3s include the opening cysteine and the closing phenylalanine or tryptophan. D genes are given only for firm matches. The size field is filled for only some rows; it gives once, few, many or a size class.

TRBV4-2	NA	TRBJ2-5	TRBD2	CASSRGLAGVIQETQYF	TGTGCCAGCAGCCGGGGGCTAGCGGGGGTTATCCAAGAGACCCAGTACTTC
TRBV24-1	few	TRBJ1-5	TRBD1	CATPLQGGNQPQHF	TGTGCCACCCCCCTCCAGGGGGGGAATCAGCCCCAGCATTTT
TRBV12-3/TRBV12-4	once	TRBJ1-1	NA	CASTLQRGRNTEAFF	TGTGCCAGCACCCTACAGAGGGGTCGGAACACTGAAGCTTTCTTT
TRBV30	NA	TRBJ2-1	TRBD2	CAWSVGLAGYNEQLF	TGTGCCTGGAGTGTAGGATTAGCGGGGTACAATGAGCAGCTCTTC
TRBV7-2	NA	TRBJ2-1	NA	CASSLLRENTNEQFF	TGTGCCAGCAGCTTATTGAGGGAGAATACGAATGAGCAGTTCTTC
TRBV25-1	few	TRBJ2-5	TRBD1	CASSETGMGETQYF	TGTGCCAGCAGTGAGACAGGGATGGGAGAGACCCAGTACTTC
TRBV5-5	NA	TRBJ1-3	TRBD1	CASSLEDRRGNTIYF	TGTGCCAGCAGCTTGGAGGACAGGAGAGGAAACACCATATATTTT
TRBV18	many	TRBJ2-7	NA	CASSPESYEQYF	TGTGCCAGCTCACCGGAATCCTACGAGCAGTACTTC
TRBV15	many	TRBJ2-1	TRBD1	CATSRGFGVQGAWNEQFF	TGTGCCACCAGCAGAGGGTTCGGGGTGCAGGGGGCCTGGAATGAGCAGTTCTTC
TRBV29-1	few	TRBJ1-1	TRBD1	CSVPPGQGMNTEAFF	TGCAGCGTCCCTCCGGGACAGGGGATGAACACTGAAGCTTTCTTT
TRBV7-7	many	TRBJ2-5	NA	CASSRGRRETQYF	TGTGCTAGCAGCCGAGGCCGGAGGGAGACCCAGTACTTC
TRBV29-1	NA	TRBJ2-3	NA	CSVRPGDTQYF	TGCAGCGTCCGCCCAGGCGATACGCAGTATTTT
TRBV19	NA	TRBJ2-4	NA	CATTGASAQAKNIQYF	TGTGCCACCACGGGAGCTAGCGCCCAAGCCAAAAACATTCAGTACTTC
TRBV28	NA	TRBJ2-2	NA	CASSLHTNTGELFF	TGTGCCAGCAGTTTACATACGAACACCGGGGAGCTGTTTTTT
TRBV5-1	many	TRBJ2-7	NA	CASSLGASMLYEQYF	TGCGCCAGCAGCTTGGGGGCTAGCATGCTCTACGAGCAGTACTTC
TRBV24-1	many	TRBJ2-1	NA	CATSDFAAAQQFF	TGTGCCACCAGTGATTTCGCGGCCGCTCAGCAGTTCTTC
TRBV2	many	TRBJ1-5	NA	CASSDRSRAQHF	TGTGCCAGCAGCGACCGGTCTAGGGCCCAGCATTTT
TRBV10-3	NA	TRBJ1-3	NA	CAILRGSGNTIYF	TGTGCCATCCTCCGAGGCTCTGGAAACACCATATATTTT
TRBV18	many	TRBJ2-7	TRBD2	CASSPAQRGLEQYF	TGTGCCAGCTCACCAGCCCAGCGGGGCTTGGAGCAGTACTTC
TRBV11-2	many	TRBJ2-1	TRBD2	CASSSSGSRHEQFF	TGTGCCAGCAGCTCCAGCGGGAGCCGCCATGAGCAGTTCTTC
TRBV12-3/TRBV12-4	many	TRBJ1-2	TRBD1	CASSLGTGGYGYTF	TGTGCCAGCAGCCTCGGGACAGGGGGTTATGGCTACACCTTC
TRBV4-1	many	TRBJ2-5	NA	CASSLRTSIVQETQYF	TGCGCCAGCAGCCTGAGGACCTCAATCGTCCAAGAGACCCAGTACTTC
TRBV5-1	few	TRBJ2-3	NA	CASSFTVGRTDTQYF	TGCGCCAGCAGCTTTACCGTGGGACGCACAGATACGCAGTATTTT